This is a list of T cell receptor beta chains from one sample in a study of OX40 agonist ivuxolimab in advanced cancers. Sequencing was performed with immunoSEQ multiplex PCR; in TCRdb, only in-frame clones are kept and a portion is missing. This table holds some 37,000 clones, approximately 79% found once. The sequences come from CD4+ or CD8+ T cells sorted from blood, collected in a trial of the OX40 agonist ivuxolimab. These receptors were collected from an adult with an advanced solid tumor such as melanoma, head and neck, liver or kidney cancer. The CDR3 runs from the conserved cysteine through the conserved F or W. Fields, in order: J gene, clone size, D gene, V gene, CDR3 DNA, CDR3 protein. A D gene is named only where the DNA matches it firmly. Clone size is shown for a subset of rows, as once, few, many or a class of expanded clone.

j_gene: TRBJ1-1; abundance: -; d_gene: -; v_gene: TRBV11-2; CDR3nt: TGTGCCAGCAGGTCGGCGGGACACCAGAACACTGAAGCTTTCTTT; CDR3aa: CASRSAGHQNTEAFF
j_gene: TRBJ2-7; abundance: -; d_gene: -; v_gene: TRBV19; CDR3nt: TGTGCCAGTAGTAGAGGGGGCTACGAGCAGTACTTC; CDR3aa: CASSRGGYEQYF
j_gene: TRBJ1-5; abundance: -; d_gene: -; v_gene: TRBV19; CDR3nt: TGTGCCAGTAGTATAGATCAGGGTAGCAATCAGCCCCAGCATTTT; CDR3aa: CASSIDQGSNQPQHF
j_gene: TRBJ2-7; abundance: -; d_gene: -; v_gene: TRBV5-4; CDR3nt: TGTGCCAGCAGCAACGCTAGAGACTCCTACGAGCAGTACTTC; CDR3aa: CASSNARDSYEQYF
j_gene: TRBJ2-2; abundance: -; d_gene: TRBD1; v_gene: TRBV2; CDR3nt: TGTGCCAGCAGTCGACAGGGGGCCGGGGGGTTTTTT; CDR3aa: CASSRQGAGGFF
j_gene: TRBJ1-2; abundance: -; d_gene: TRBD1; v_gene: TRBV7-8; CDR3nt: TGTGCCAGTCAGGACAGGGGGCAAGGGCTCTATGGCTACACCTTC; CDR3aa: CASQDRGQGLYGYTF
j_gene: TRBJ1-1; abundance: -; d_gene: -; v_gene: TRBV7-9; CDR3nt: TGTGCCAGCAGCTTAAGGGGGGCTTGGGATGAAGCTTTCTTT; CDR3aa: CASSLRGAWDEAFF
j_gene: TRBJ1-2; abundance: -; d_gene: TRBD1; v_gene: TRBV18; CDR3nt: TGTGCCAGCTCACCAGACAGGGTATATGGCTACACCTTC; CDR3aa: CASSPDRVYGYTF
j_gene: TRBJ1-2; abundance: -; d_gene: -; v_gene: TRBV29-1; CDR3nt: TGCAGCGTTGATATGCAGGTCGGAGCCTATGGCTACACCTTC; CDR3aa: CSVDMQVGAYGYTF
j_gene: TRBJ1-2; abundance: -; d_gene: -; v_gene: TRBV6-6; CDR3nt: TGTGCCAGCAGTTACGGGGGCAACTATGGCTACACCTTC; CDR3aa: CASSYGGNYGYTF
j_gene: TRBJ2-4; abundance: -; d_gene: -; v_gene: TRBV29-1; CDR3nt: TGCAGCGTCAGCTACCTGACAAGCCTTCTAGCCAAAAACATTCAGTACTTC; CDR3aa: CSVSYLTSLLAKNIQYF
j_gene: TRBJ2-5; abundance: -; d_gene: -; v_gene: TRBV7-2; CDR3nt: TGTGCCAGCAGCACATTAAATTCGCGAATCGGAGAGACCCAGTACTTC; CDR3aa: CASSTLNSRIGETQYF
j_gene: TRBJ2-1; abundance: -; d_gene: -; v_gene: TRBV9; CDR3nt: TGTGCCAGCAGCTACCTTACGGAGGGGGCTGAGCAGTTCTTC; CDR3aa: CASSYLTEGAEQFF
j_gene: TRBJ1-2; abundance: -; d_gene: -; v_gene: TRBV29-1; CDR3nt: TGCAGCGTTGTAGGTCAGCCGGTATATGGCTACACCTTC; CDR3aa: CSVVGQPVYGYTF
j_gene: TRBJ1-2; abundance: -; d_gene: -; v_gene: TRBV30; CDR3nt: TGTGCCTGGAGTGTTTCTCGGAGCTATGGCTACACCTTC; CDR3aa: CAWSVSRSYGYTF
j_gene: TRBJ1-5; abundance: -; d_gene: -; v_gene: TRBV6-9; CDR3nt: TGTGCCAGCAGTTATTCATGGGGGAGAGGCAATCAGCCCCAGCATTTT; CDR3aa: CASSYSWGRGNQPQHF
j_gene: TRBJ2-5; abundance: -; d_gene: -; v_gene: TRBV25-1; CDR3nt: TGTGCCAGCAGTCTACGGACAGTCTTCCGGGAGACCCAGTACTTC; CDR3aa: CASSLRTVFRETQYF
j_gene: TRBJ1-2; abundance: -; d_gene: TRBD1; v_gene: TRBV18; CDR3nt: TGTGCCAGCTCACCGAGGAGACAGGGGGCCGGCTATGGCTACACCTTC; CDR3aa: CASSPRRQGAGYGYTF
j_gene: TRBJ2-1; abundance: -; d_gene: -; v_gene: TRBV5-4; CDR3nt: TGTGCCAGCAGCTCGGGTCCAGCAAGGGACAATGAGCAGTTCTTC; CDR3aa: CASSSGPARDNEQFF
j_gene: TRBJ1-1; abundance: -; d_gene: TRBD1; v_gene: TRBV19; CDR3nt: TGTGCCAGTAGTGACCCGCCGGGGACAGGGAACACTGAAGCTTTCTTT; CDR3aa: CASSDPPGTGNTEAFF
j_gene: TRBJ2-1; abundance: -; d_gene: -; v_gene: TRBV5-5; CDR3nt: TGTGCCAGCAGCTTGATAGTAGGCCTTAGCTCCTACAATGAGCAGTTCTTC; CDR3aa: CASSLIVGLSSYNEQFF
j_gene: TRBJ1-4; abundance: once; d_gene: -; v_gene: TRBV27; CDR3nt: TGTGCCAGCAGTTGGACCTATAATGAAAAACTGTTTTTT; CDR3aa: CASSWTYNEKLFF
j_gene: TRBJ2-3; abundance: -; d_gene: TRBD2; v_gene: TRBV6-5; CDR3nt: TGTGCCAGCAGTTTGGGACTAGCGAGCAATACGCAGTATTTT; CDR3aa: CASSLGLASNTQYF
j_gene: TRBJ1-5; abundance: -; d_gene: TRBD1; v_gene: TRBV6-1; CDR3nt: TGTGCCAGCAGGGCGGGACAGGATCAGCCCCAGCATTTT; CDR3aa: CASRAGQDQPQHF
j_gene: TRBJ2-3; abundance: -; d_gene: -; v_gene: TRBV5-1; CDR3nt: TGCGCCAGCCATCCCCCAGGGAGCACAGATACGCAGTATTTT; CDR3aa: CASHPPGSTDTQYF
j_gene: TRBJ2-3; abundance: -; d_gene: TRBD1; v_gene: TRBV5-1; CDR3nt: TGCGCCAGCAGCTTGCAGGGGGATACTAGCACAGATACGCAGTATTTT; CDR3aa: CASSLQGDTSTDTQYF
j_gene: TRBJ2-3; abundance: once; d_gene: -; v_gene: TRBV5-1; CDR3nt: TGCGCCAGCAGCTTTCGGGTGATCAGGGGTCCAGATACGCAGTATTTT; CDR3aa: CASSFRVIRGPDTQYF
j_gene: TRBJ2-4; abundance: -; d_gene: -; v_gene: TRBV5-1; CDR3nt: TGCGCCAGCAGCTTGGCAGGCGAAAACATTCAGTACTTC; CDR3aa: CASSLAGENIQYF
j_gene: TRBJ2-5; abundance: -; d_gene: -; v_gene: TRBV2; CDR3nt: TGTGCCAGCACCGACTACCAAGAGACCCAGTACTTC; CDR3aa: CASTDYQETQYF
j_gene: TRBJ2-7; abundance: -; d_gene: TRBD1; v_gene: TRBV4-2; CDR3nt: TGTGCCAGCAGCCAAGGACAGGGAAGCTACGAGCAGTACTTC; CDR3aa: CASSQGQGSYEQYF
j_gene: TRBJ2-3; abundance: -; d_gene: -; v_gene: TRBV7-2; CDR3nt: TGTGCCAGCAGCACGACAAGTAGCACAGATACGCAGTATTTT; CDR3aa: CASSTTSSTDTQYF
j_gene: TRBJ1-4; abundance: -; d_gene: TRBD1; v_gene: TRBV7-8; CDR3nt: TGTGCCAGCAGCCCTTTAGGGGGCTCTAATGAAAAACTGTTTTTT; CDR3aa: CASSPLGGSNEKLFF
j_gene: TRBJ2-7; abundance: -; d_gene: -; v_gene: TRBV6-5; CDR3nt: TGTGCCAGCAGCATCGACGTCGGGGATAATTACGAGCAGTACTTC; CDR3aa: CASSIDVGDNYEQYF
j_gene: TRBJ1-2; abundance: once; d_gene: -; v_gene: TRBV7-2; CDR3nt: TGTGCCAGCAGCTTAGCGGCCGGGAAAGTCTATGGCTACACCTTC; CDR3aa: CASSLAAGKVYGYTF
j_gene: TRBJ2-1; abundance: once; d_gene: TRBD1; v_gene: TRBV6-1; CDR3nt: TGTGCCAGCATTTGGGGACAGGGAACCCACAATGAGCAGTTCTTC; CDR3aa: CASIWGQGTHNEQFF
j_gene: TRBJ2-1; abundance: -; d_gene: -; v_gene: TRBV5-4; CDR3nt: TGTGCCAGCAGCTACGGGGGCAGTGGGCAGTTCTTC; CDR3aa: CASSYGGSGQFF
j_gene: TRBJ1-1; abundance: -; d_gene: -; v_gene: TRBV27; CDR3nt: TGTGCCAGCAGTTTACCAGGCAACACTGAAGCTTTCTTT; CDR3aa: CASSLPGNTEAFF
j_gene: TRBJ2-5; abundance: -; d_gene: TRBD2; v_gene: TRBV5-1; CDR3nt: TGCGCCAGCCGTAGCGGGGGGGCCTTTGACGAGACCCAGTACTTC; CDR3aa: CASRSGGAFDETQYF
j_gene: TRBJ2-7; abundance: -; d_gene: -; v_gene: TRBV21-1; CDR3nt: TGTGCCAGCAGCATGCCCTTTACGACAGGGAGGTTGGACTTC; CDR3aa: CASSMPFTTGRLDF
j_gene: TRBJ2-4; abundance: -; d_gene: -; v_gene: TRBV6-1; CDR3nt: TGTGCCAGCAGGACGGACGGATCCAAAAACATTCAGTACTTC; CDR3aa: CASRTDGSKNIQYF
j_gene: TRBJ2-7; abundance: -; d_gene: TRBD1; v_gene: TRBV9; CDR3nt: TGTGCCAGCAGCGCCACCGGGACAGGGCCCTACGAGCAGTACTTC; CDR3aa: CASSATGTGPYEQYF
j_gene: TRBJ2-7; abundance: -; d_gene: -; v_gene: TRBV7-9; CDR3nt: TGTGCCAGCAGCTTACGCACACAGGGACGGGACGAGCAGTACTTC; CDR3aa: CASSLRTQGRDEQYF
j_gene: TRBJ2-5; abundance: -; d_gene: -; v_gene: TRBV7-9; CDR3nt: TGTGCCAGCAGCTCTCGGGCGGGCGGGGGCGAGACCCAGTACTTC; CDR3aa: CASSSRAGGGETQYF
j_gene: TRBJ1-6; abundance: -; d_gene: -; v_gene: TRBV6-1; CDR3nt: TGTGCCAGCAGTGACGTCCCTGCGGGAGGTTCCTATTCACCCCTCCACTTT; CDR3aa: CASSDVPAGGSYSPLHF
j_gene: TRBJ2-3; abundance: -; d_gene: -; v_gene: TRBV6-5; CDR3nt: TGTGCCAGCAGGACTGGGACTGACCTAGATACGCAGTATTTT; CDR3aa: CASRTGTDLDTQYF
j_gene: TRBJ1-2; abundance: -; d_gene: -; v_gene: TRBV6-6; CDR3nt: TGTGCCAGCAGTCACAGCTATGGCTACACCTTC; CDR3aa: CASSHSYGYTF
j_gene: TRBJ2-5; abundance: -; d_gene: -; v_gene: TRBV7-9; CDR3nt: TGTGCCAGCAGCCCAAACCGAGGGTCAAGGGAGACCCAGTACTTC; CDR3aa: CASSPNRGSRETQYF
j_gene: TRBJ2-5; abundance: once; d_gene: TRBD1; v_gene: TRBV4-2; CDR3nt: TGTGCCAGCAGCACCCCGACAGGGGAAGAGACCCAGTACTTC; CDR3aa: CASSTPTGEETQYF
j_gene: TRBJ2-7; abundance: -; d_gene: TRBD2; v_gene: TRBV7-2; CDR3nt: TGTGCCAGCAGCTACTCAGCGGGGGGTCAGACCTACGAGCAGTACTTC; CDR3aa: CASSYSAGGQTYEQYF
j_gene: TRBJ1-4; abundance: -; d_gene: -; v_gene: TRBV5-6; CDR3nt: TGTGCCAGCAGCTGGTGGGAGACTAATGAAAAACTGTTTTTT; CDR3aa: CASSWWETNEKLFF
j_gene: TRBJ1-6; abundance: -; d_gene: -; v_gene: TRBV19; CDR3nt: TGTGCCAGTAAACCGACAGGCTATAATTCACCCCTCCACTTT; CDR3aa: CASKPTGYNSPLHF
j_gene: TRBJ1-1; abundance: -; d_gene: -; v_gene: TRBV5-6; CDR3nt: TGTGCCAGCAGCCGGGACGTGGGAAGGGGCACTGAAGCTTTCTTT; CDR3aa: CASSRDVGRGTEAFF
j_gene: TRBJ2-3; abundance: -; d_gene: -; v_gene: TRBV7-2; CDR3nt: TGTGCCAGCAGCCCGACGATGATAGTGACAGATACGCAGTATTTT; CDR3aa: CASSPTMIVTDTQYF